This entry features one T cell receptor beta chain sequence. Trimming removed 6 bases from V and 2 bases from J, with 13 bases in between. CDR3 length equals 14 residues. Germline CDR1 and CDR2: MNHEY and SVGAGI. The data derive from a study of blood T cell repertoires in COVID-19. Study as a whole: Samples representing acute and convalescent COVID-19 were sourced from the United States, Italy and Spain. T cells, B-cell-depleted T cells, or PBMCs provided the cDNA or gDNA that served as material.

The authors' processing: From reference gene primer amplification, estimates of nucleated cell counts were derived. Some clones are missing from TCRdb's copy, which holds only in-frame ones; the method was immunoSEQ multiplex PCR. That table supplies the V and J calls and clone size; D and trimming were determined from the DNA. The profile shows a few hundred thousand clones, more than 75% of them singletons. The sequencing sample was made of peripheral blood. The sequence derives from a human donor in a cohort sampled during active COVID-19. The chain combines TRBV6-5 with TRBJ1-2; weak D call: TRBD1 (6 bases). Written as DNA, the CDR3 is TGTGCCAGCAGGAGAGGAACAGGGAACTATGGCTACACCTTC. It codes for CASRRGTGNYGYTF.